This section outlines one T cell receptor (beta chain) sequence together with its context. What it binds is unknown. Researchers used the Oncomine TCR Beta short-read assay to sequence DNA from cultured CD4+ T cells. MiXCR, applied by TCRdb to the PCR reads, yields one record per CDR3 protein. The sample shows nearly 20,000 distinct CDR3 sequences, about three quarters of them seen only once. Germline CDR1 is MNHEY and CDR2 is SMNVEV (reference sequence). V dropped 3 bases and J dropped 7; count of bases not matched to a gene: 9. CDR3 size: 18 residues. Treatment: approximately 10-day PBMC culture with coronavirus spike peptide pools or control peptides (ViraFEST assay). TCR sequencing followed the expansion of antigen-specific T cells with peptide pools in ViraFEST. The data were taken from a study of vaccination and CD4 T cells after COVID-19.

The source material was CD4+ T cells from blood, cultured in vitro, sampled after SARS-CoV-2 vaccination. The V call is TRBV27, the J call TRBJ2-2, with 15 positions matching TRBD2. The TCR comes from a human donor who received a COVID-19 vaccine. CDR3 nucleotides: TGTGCCAGCAGTTTCTCCCGGACTAGCGGGGGGGGAATCGGGGAGCTGTTTTTT. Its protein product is CASSFSRTSGGGIGELFF.